This entry lists 12 T cell receptor beta chains sequenced from one sample in a study of blood T cells in healthy people across ages (dated by TCRdb to between 2014 and 2017). Library generation was performed with 5' RACE. The sample was run on an Illumina HiSeq 2500. A second 7 to 11 cycle PCR used a sample-barcoded 5' primer and a J-beta primer mix. The raw public data were reprocessed by TCRdb itself: fastp quality trimming at Q25, MiXCR clonotype calling, in-frame beta chains only. Duplicate CDR3 protein sequences are folded into a single record with the most common DNA and genes. Counted in this sample were hundreds of thousands of distinct CDR3 sequences; approximately 21% of them appeared once. Together, the top ten hold less than 25% of the sample. The sample comprised blood. These receptors all come from a man in his sixties or seventies in good health.

The chain employs TRBV7-9 and TRBJ1-1; a weak D match, TRBD1 (5 bases). V was pared by 2 bases and J by 5 bases, with 18 bases between. Per germline, CDR1 SEHNR and CDR2 FQNEAQ (reference sequence). The CDR3 loop spans 16 amino acids. CDR3 bases: TGTGCCAGCAGCTTAAGGGGTCGGACGAGCGGGACTGAAGCTTTCTTT. Protein product: CASSLRGRTSGTEAFF.

V is TRBV20-1 and J is TRBJ2-7; 9 positions agree with TRBD1. The CDR3 is 15 residues long. CDR1 DFQATT and CDR2 SNEGSKA come from the germline V gene (reference sequence). Trimming removed 4 bases from V and 4 bases from J; junction bases left unmatched: 11. The CDR3 DNA reads TGCAGTGCTACGACAGGGGGGACCGGGCAATACGAGCAGTACTTC. The encoded protein is CSATTGGTGQYEQYF.

The genes are TRBV7-7 and TRBJ2-1, with D maybe TRBD1 (5 bases). The V gene's germline CDR1 is SSHAT and CDR2 FNYEAQ (reference sequence). The CDR3 length is 15 residues. Deletions cut 5 bases from V and 8 bases from J, with 19 bases between. In DNA, the CDR3 is TGTGCCAGCAGCAAAAAGGCAGGGTTGTGGGATGAGCAGTTCTTC. It yields the protein CASSKKAGLWDEQFF.

CDR3 loop: CSATVARQYF. DNA of the CDR3: TGCAGTGCTACCGTTGCTCGGCAGTACTTC. The rearrangement links TRBV20-1 to TRBJ2-5; D remains ambiguous. Germline assignment: CDR1 DFQATT and CDR2 SNEGSKA (reference sequence). This CDR3 has 10 amino acids. Trimming left V 4 bases short and J 11 bases short, with 11 bases between.

As to this clonotype: Sequence at one end of the junction differs from germline and may be a read error. CDR3 bases: TGTGTCTGGGGGGAACAGGACTATGGCTACACCTTC. Protein: CVWGEQDYGYTF. The J gene is TRBJ1-2, the V gene TRBV30, with D possibly matching TRBD1 (5 bases). Looked up from germline, CDR1 is GTSNPN and CDR2 is SVGIG (reference sequence). This CDR3 contains 12 residues.

The rearrangement links TRBV29-1 to TRBJ1-4; D gene uncertain. The ends were cut back, 6 bases at V and 7 bases at J, with 15 bases in the middle. The germline V gene encodes CDR1 SQVTM and CDR2 ANQGSEA. The CDR3 is 13 residues long. The CDR3 is CSVPAEGSEKLFF. DNA for the CDR3: TGCAGCGTCCCAGCGGAGGGCTCTGAAAAACTGTTTTTT. Drawing the rest from reference TRBV29-1 and TRBJ1-4, the complete variable domain is SAVISQKPSRDICQRGTSLTIQCQVDSQVTMMFWYRQQPGQSLTLIATANQGSEATYESGFVIDKFPISRPNLTFSTLTVSNMSPEDSSIYLCSVPAEGSEKLFFGSGTQLSVL.

The chain joins TRBV9 to TRBJ1-2; possibly TRBD1 for D (6 bases). V lost 2 bases and J 8 bases, leaving 13 bases between the germline ends. The CDR3 totals 13 residues. The germline V gene has CDR1 SGDLS and CDR2 YYNGEE. CDR3 amino acids: CASSVVAGGGYTF. Written as DNA, the CDR3 is TGTGCCAGCAGCGTTGTCGCGGGGGGCGGCTACACCTTC.

A few counts support this clonotype. The chain couples TRBV5-1 to TRBJ2-2, with 9 bases lining up with TRBD2. CDR3 length: 14 amino acids. Per the germline V gene, CDR1 is SGHRS and CDR2 is YFSETQ. The V gene end was trimmed by 7 bases and the J gene end by 6 bases; junction bases not matched to a gene: 7. This CDR3 reads CASLRTSGSGELFF. The DNA of the CDR3 is TGCGCCAGCTTACGAACTAGCGGGTCCGGGGAGCTGTTTTTT. Drawing the rest from reference TRBV5-1 and TRBJ2-2, the complete variable domain is KAGVTQTPRYLIKTRGQQVTLSCSPISGHRSVSWYQQTPGQGLQFLFEYFSETQRNKGNFPGRFSGRQFSNSRSEMNVSTLELGDSALYLCASLRTSGSGELFFGEGSRLTVL.

In its sample, this clonotype was seen many times. The rearrangement joins TRBV7-3 to TRBJ2-5; either TRBD1 or TRBD2 may fit D (5 bases each). CDR3 size: 13 residues. Germline CDR1 SGHTA, CDR2 FQGTGA. Trimming stripped 2 bases from V and 3 bases from J, with 7 bases between. CDR3 sequence: CASSLGTKETQYF. The CDR3 DNA reads as TGTGCCAGCAGCTTAGGGACGAAAGAGACCCAGTACTTC.

This clonotype was seen more than once but under ten times. The chain carries TRBV29-1 and TRBJ1-2; perhaps TRBD1 as D (6 bases). Germline V gene sequence: CDR1 SQVTM, CDR2 ANQGSEA. The germline V and J ends were trimmed by 7 bases and 4 bases, with 13 bases remaining between them. The CDR3 is 12 amino acids. The CDR3: CSGYREIYGYTF. The DNA for the CDR3 is TGCAGCGGCTACAGGGAGATCTATGGCTACACCTTC.

This clonotype was found many times. The CDR3, as DNA: TGTGCCAGCAGTGACAGATGGGGGACAGATACGCAGTATTTT. Residues: CASSDRWGTDTQYF. This chain joins TRBV25-1 and TRBJ2-3, with D possibly being TRBD1 or TRBD2 (5 bases each). The length of the CDR3 is 14 residues. Germline CDR1 is MGHDK and CDR2 is SYGVNS. V dropped 3 bases and J dropped 3 bases, with 10 bases sitting between them.

This clonotype was counted at least ten times. J is TRBJ2-7 and V is TRBV7-2, with D uncertain. Trimming stripped 5 bases from V and 9 bases from J, with 17 bases between. Germline loops: CDR1 SGHTA, CDR2 FQGNSA. The CDR3 spans 13 residues. Written as DNA, the CDR3 is TGTGCCAGCAGCCGATCACGGGCAGAGTGGCAGTACGTC. Protein sequence: CASSRSRAEWQYV.